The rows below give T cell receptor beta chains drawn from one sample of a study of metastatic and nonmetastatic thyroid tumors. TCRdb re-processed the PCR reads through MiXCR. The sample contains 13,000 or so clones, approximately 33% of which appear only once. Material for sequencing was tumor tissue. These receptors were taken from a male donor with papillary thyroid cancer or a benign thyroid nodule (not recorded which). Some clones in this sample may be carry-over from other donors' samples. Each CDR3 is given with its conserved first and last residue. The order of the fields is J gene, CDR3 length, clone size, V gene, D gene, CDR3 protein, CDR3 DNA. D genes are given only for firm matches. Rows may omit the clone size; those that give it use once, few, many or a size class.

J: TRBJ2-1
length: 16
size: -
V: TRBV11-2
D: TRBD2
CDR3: CASRKPGLGPWGAQFF
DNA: TGTGCCAGCAGAAAACCGGGACTAGGGCCTTGGGGTGCGCAGTTCTTC

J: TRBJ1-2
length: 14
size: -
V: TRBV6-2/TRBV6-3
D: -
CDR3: CASSYLQRAYGYTF
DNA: TGTGCCAGCAGTTACCTCCAGCGGGCCTATGGCTACACCTTC

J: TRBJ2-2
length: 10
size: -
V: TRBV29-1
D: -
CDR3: CSVEHGELFF
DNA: TGCAGTGTTGAGCACGGGGAGCTGTTTTTT

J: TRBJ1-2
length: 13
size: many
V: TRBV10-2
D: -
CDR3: CASSILSLNGYTF
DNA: TGCGCCAGCAGCATCCTGAGCCTAAATGGCTACACCTTC

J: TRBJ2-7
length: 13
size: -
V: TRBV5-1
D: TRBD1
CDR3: CASSWDRAYEQYF
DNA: TGCGCCAGCAGCTGGGACAGGGCCTACGAGCAGTACTTC

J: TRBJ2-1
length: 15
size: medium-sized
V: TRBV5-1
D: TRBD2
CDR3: CASSPGLADYNEQFF
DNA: TGCGCCAGCAGCCCAGGACTAGCGGATTACAATGAGCAGTTCTTC

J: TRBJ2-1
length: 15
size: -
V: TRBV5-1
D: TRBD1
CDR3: CASSFRGQGDGEQFF
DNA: TGCGCCAGCAGCTTTAGGGGACAGGGAGACGGTGAGCAGTTCTTC

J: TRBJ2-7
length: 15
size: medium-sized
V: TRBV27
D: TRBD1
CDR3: CASSLQTGGAYEQYF
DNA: TGTGCCAGCAGTTTACAGACAGGGGGGGCCTACGAGCAGTACTTC

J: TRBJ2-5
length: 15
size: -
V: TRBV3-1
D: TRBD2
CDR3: CASSQGGGREETQYF
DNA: TGTGCCAGCAGCCAGGGCGGGGGGAGAGAAGAGACCCAGTACTTC

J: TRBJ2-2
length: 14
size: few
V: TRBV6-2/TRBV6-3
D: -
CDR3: CASSPGAHTGELFF
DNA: TGTGCCAGCAGCCCCGGGGCCCACACCGGGGAGCTGTTTTTT

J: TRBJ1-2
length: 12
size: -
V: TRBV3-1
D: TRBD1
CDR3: CASSLGQGGYTF
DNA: TGTGCCAGCAGCCTCGGACAGGGTGGCTACACCTTC

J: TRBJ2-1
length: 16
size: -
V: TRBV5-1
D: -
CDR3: CASSIPGLPSYNEQFF
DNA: TGCGCCAGCAGCATCCCTGGGTTACCCTCCTACAATGAGCAGTTCTTC

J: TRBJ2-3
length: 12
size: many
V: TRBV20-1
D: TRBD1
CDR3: CSASPGGLGQYF
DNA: TGCAGTGCTAGCCCAGGGGGCTTGGGGCAGTATTTT

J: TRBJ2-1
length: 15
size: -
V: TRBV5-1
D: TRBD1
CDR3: CASSLGQGAYNEQFF
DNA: TGCGCCAGCAGCTTGGGACAGGGGGCGTACAATGAGCAGTTCTTC

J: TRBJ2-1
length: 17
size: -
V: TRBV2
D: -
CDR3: CASSEIGRRVSYNEQFF
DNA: TGTGCCAGCAGTGAAATTGGCAGAAGGGTCTCCTACAATGAGCAGTTCTTC

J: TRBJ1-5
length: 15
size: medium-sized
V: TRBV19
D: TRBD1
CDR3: CASSQEDRGNQPQHF
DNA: TGTGCCAGTAGTCAAGAAGACAGGGGCAATCAGCCCCAGCATTTT

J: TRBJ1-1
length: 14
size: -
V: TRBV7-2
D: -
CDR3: CASSYIMTDTEAFF
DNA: TGTGCCAGCAGCTACATCATGACGGACACTGAAGCTTTCTTT

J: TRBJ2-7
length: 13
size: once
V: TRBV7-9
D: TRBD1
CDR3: CASSSWDSYEPYF
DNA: TGTGCCAGCAGCTCCTGGGACAGCTACGAGCCGTACTTC

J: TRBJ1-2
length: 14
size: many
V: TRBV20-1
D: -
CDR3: CSAGAWGGEFGYTF
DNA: TGCAGTGCTGGGGCTTGGGGGGGCGAGTTTGGCTACACCTTC

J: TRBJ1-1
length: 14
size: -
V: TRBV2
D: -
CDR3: CASRIRDMNTEAFF
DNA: TGTGCCAGCAGGATACGGGACATGAACACTGAAGCTTTCTTT

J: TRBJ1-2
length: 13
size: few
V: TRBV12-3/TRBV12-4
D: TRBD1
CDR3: CASSPGQGGGYTF
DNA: TGTGCCAGCAGTCCCGGACAGGGTGGTGGCTACACCTTC

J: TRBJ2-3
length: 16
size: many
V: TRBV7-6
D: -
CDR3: CASSLEGGGSTDTQYF
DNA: TGCGCCAGCAGCTTAGAGGGCGGAGGTAGCACAGATACGCAGTATTTT

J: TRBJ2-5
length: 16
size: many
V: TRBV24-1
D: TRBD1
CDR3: CATSDNRDSLGKTQYF
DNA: TGTGCCACCAGTGATAACCGGGACAGTCTCGGGAAGACCCAGTACTTC

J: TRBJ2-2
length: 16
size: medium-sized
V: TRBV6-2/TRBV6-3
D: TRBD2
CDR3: CASSHGLAGVTGELFF
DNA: TGTGCCAGCAGCCACGGACTAGCGGGAGTCACCGGGGAGCTGTTTTTT

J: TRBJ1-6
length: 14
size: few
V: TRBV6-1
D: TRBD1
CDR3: CASSVTGENSPLHF
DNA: TGTGCCAGCAGTGTGACAGGGGAAAATTCACCCCTCCACTTT

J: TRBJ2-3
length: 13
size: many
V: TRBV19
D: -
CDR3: CASSPTAWDTQYF
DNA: TGTGCCAGTAGTCCCACAGCCTGGGATACGCAGTATTTT

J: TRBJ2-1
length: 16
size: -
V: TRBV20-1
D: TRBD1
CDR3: CSARQGTARANNEQLF
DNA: TGCAGTGCTAGGCAAGGGACAGCCCGCGCCAACAATGAGCAGTTATTC

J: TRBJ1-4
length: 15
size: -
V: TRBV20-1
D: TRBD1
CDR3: CSARPGTGEYEKLFF
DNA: TGCAGTGCTAGACCCGGGACAGGGGAATATGAAAAACTGTTTTTT

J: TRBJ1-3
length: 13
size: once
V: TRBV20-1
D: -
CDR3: CSARNPLENTIYF
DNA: TGCAGTGCTCGAAACCCGCTGGAAAACACCATATATTTT

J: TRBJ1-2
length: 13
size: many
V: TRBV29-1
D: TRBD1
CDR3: CSVELQGGNGYTF
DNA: TGCAGCGTTGAATTGCAGGGGGGCAATGGCTACACCTTC

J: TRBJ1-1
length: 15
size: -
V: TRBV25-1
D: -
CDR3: CASSESRGPDTEAFF
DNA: TGTGCCAGCAGTGAATCCAGAGGGCCCGACACTGAAGCTTTCTTT

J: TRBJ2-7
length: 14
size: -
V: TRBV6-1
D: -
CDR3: CASSNDPTTYEQYF
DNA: TGTGCCAGCAGTAACGACCCGACCACCTACGAGCAGTACTTC

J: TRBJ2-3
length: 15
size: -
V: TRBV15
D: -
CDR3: CATTRDGTYTDTQYF
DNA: TGTGCCACCACCCGGGACGGAACATACACAGATACGCAGTATTTT

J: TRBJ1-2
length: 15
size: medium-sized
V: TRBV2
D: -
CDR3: CASRQGSQGDYGYTF
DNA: TGTGCCAGCAGGCAGGGTTCGCAGGGCGACTATGGCTACACCTTC

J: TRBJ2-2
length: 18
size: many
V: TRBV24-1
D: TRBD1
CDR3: CATTKDRTGMKVTGELFF
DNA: TGTGCCACCACCAAAGACAGGACAGGGATGAAGGTCACCGGGGAGCTGTTTTTT

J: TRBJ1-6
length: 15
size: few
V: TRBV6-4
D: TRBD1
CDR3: CASSAGTGYNSPLHF
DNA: TGTGCCAGCAGTGCCGGGACAGGCTATAATTCACCCCTCCACTTT

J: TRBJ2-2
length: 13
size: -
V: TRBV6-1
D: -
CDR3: CASSDRDTGELFF
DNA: TGTGCCAGCAGTGACAGGGACACCGGGGAGCTGTTTTTT

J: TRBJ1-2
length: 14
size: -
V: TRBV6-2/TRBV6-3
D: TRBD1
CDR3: CASRPTGTGDGYTF
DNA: TGTGCCAGCAGACCTACCGGGACAGGGGATGGCTACACCTTC

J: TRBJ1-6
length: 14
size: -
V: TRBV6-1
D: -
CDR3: CASSPADGDSPLYF
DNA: TGTGCCAGCAGCCCCGCGGACGGGGATTCACCCCTCTACTTT

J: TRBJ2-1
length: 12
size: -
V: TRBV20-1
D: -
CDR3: CSARVEHIEQFF
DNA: TGCAGTGCTAGAGTGGAACACATTGAGCAGTTCTTC

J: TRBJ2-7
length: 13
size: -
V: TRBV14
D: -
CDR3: CASSQERFYEQYF
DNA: TGTGCCAGCAGCCAAGAGAGGTTTTACGAGCAGTACTTC

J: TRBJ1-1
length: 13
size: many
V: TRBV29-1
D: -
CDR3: CSVEGQGNTEAFF
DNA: TGCAGCGTTGAAGGGCAGGGGAACACTGAAGCTTTCTTT

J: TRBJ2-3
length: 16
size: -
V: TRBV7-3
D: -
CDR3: CARSPHVGPGTDTQYF
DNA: TGTGCCCGCAGCCCCCATGTTGGGCCGGGCACAGATACGCAGTATTTT